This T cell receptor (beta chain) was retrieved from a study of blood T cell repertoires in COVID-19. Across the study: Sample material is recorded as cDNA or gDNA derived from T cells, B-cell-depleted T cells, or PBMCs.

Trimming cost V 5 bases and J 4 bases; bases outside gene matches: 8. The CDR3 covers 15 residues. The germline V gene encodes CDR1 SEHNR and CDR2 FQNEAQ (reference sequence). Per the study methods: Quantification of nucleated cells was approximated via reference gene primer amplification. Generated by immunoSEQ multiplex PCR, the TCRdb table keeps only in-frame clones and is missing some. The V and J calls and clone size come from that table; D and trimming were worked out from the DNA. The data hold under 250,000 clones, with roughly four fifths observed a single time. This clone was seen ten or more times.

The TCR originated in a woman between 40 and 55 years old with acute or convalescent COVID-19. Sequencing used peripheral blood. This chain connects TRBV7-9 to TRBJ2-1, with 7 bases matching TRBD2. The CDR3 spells CASSARTSPYNEQFF. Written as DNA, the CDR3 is TGTGCCAGCAGCGCTCGGACTAGTCCTTACAATGAGCAGTTCTTC. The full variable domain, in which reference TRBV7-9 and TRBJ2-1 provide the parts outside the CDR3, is DTGVSQNPRHKITKRGQNVTFRCDPISEHNRLYWYRQTLGQGPEFLTYFQNEAQLEKSRLLSDRFSAERPKGSFSTLEIQRTEQGDSAMYLCASSARTSPYNEQFFGPGTRLTVL.